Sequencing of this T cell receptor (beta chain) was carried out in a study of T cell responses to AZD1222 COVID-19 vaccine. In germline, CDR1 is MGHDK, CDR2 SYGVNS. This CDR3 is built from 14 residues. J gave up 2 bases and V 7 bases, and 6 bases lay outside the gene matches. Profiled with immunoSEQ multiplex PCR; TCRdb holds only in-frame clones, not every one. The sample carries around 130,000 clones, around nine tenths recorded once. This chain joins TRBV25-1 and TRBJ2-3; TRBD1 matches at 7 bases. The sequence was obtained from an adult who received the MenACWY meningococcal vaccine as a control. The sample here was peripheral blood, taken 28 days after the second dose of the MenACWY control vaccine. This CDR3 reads CASIRTGATDTQYF. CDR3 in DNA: TGTGCCAGCATAAGGACAGGCGCCACAGATACGCAGTATTTT.